These 27 T cell receptor beta chains were sequenced from one sample in a study of blood T cell repertoires in COVID-19. This table comes from immunoSEQ multiplex PCR, and its TCRdb copy is limited to in-frame clones, with some not included. Found here are roughly 76,000 clones, over 85% of them singletons; the top ten hold 1.4% to 1.5%. Sample: peripheral blood. Every receptor here comes from a man aged 50-59 years with acute or convalescent COVID-19.

The chain joins TRBV28 to TRBJ2-1; D gene unclear. Germline V gene sequence: CDR1 MDHEN, CDR2 SYDVKM. CDR3 size: 16 residues. The V and J ends lost 3 bases and 2 bases respectively, with 14 bases between them. Here the CDR3 DNA reads TGTGCCAGCAGTTTGGCGCCCCAGGCCACCTACAATGAGCAGTTCTTC. This gives the protein CASSLAPQATYNEQFF.

The chain joins TRBV4-1 to TRBJ2-1; 9 bases are shared with TRBD2. Germline V gene lookup returns CDR1 MGHRA and CDR2 YSYEKL. The V and J ends lost 5 bases and 4 bases, in that order; junction bases with no gene match: 12. The CDR3 runs 17 residues. The CDR3 region has the DNA TGCGCCAGCAGCGCGGCTACGACTAGCGGTATTTACAATGAGCAGTTCTTC. Its translation: CASSAATTSGIYNEQFF.

The CDR3 sequence: CASSLSTSGANVLTF. CDR3 nucleotide sequence: TGTGCCAGCAGCTTGAGCACCTCTGGGGCCAACGTCCTGACTTTC. V usage is TRBV7-2 and J usage is TRBJ2-6, with D uncertain. The CDR3 contains 15 residues. Germline CDR1 and CDR2: SGHTA and FQGNSA. Trimming took off 3 bases at V and 0 bases at J, with 6 bases between the two ends.

This clone was counted a single time. The V gene is TRBV9, the J gene TRBJ2-3, with D perhaps TRBD2 (6 bases). The CDR3 length is 17 residues. With 3 bases removed from V and 3 bases from J, the gap between germline ends came to 20 bases. The V gene's germline CDR1 is SGDLS and CDR2 YYNGEE. For the CDR3, the DNA is TGTGCCAGCAGCGCCGGATGGGGGTTGCGGGGAACAGATACGCAGTATTTT. Translation gives CASSAGWGLRGTDTQYF. Full variable domain (remainder filled in from reference TRBV9 and TRBJ2-3): DSGVTQTPKHLITATGQRVTLRCSPRSGDLSVYWYQQSLDQGLQFLIQYYNGEERAKGNILERFSAQQFPDLHSELNLSSLELGDSALYFCASSAGWGLRGTDTQYFGPGTRLTVL.

V gene TRBV15 combines with J gene TRBJ2-7, with D maybe TRBD2 (5 bases). Per germline, CDR1 LNHNV and CDR2 YYDKDF (reference sequence). V was clipped by 4 bases and J by 6 bases, with 19 bases between them. This CDR3 has 15 residues. The CDR3 DNA is TGTGCCACCAGCACTCGTGGGAGCCCTTCTCTCGAGCAGTACTTC. It yields the protein CATSTRGSPSLEQYF.

The chain has TRBV6-4 and TRBJ1-2, with 7 bases lining up with TRBD1. The length of the CDR3 is 15 residues. Germline CDR1 is MRHNA and CDR2 is SNTAGT. V lost 0 bases to trimming and J lost 4 bases; unmatched junction nucleotides: 5. Here the CDR3 DNA reads TGTGCCAGCAGTGACTCTCGGACAGGCATCTATGGCTACACCTTC. This translates into CASSDSRTGIYGYTF.

This chain uses TRBV6-6 with TRBJ1-6; TRBD1 matches 8 bases. CDR1 is MNHNY and CDR2 is SVGAGI in the germline V gene (reference sequence). The CDR3 is 16 residues long. With V trimmed by 6 bases and J by 4 bases, 8 bases remained unmatched. The CDR3 nucleotides read TGTGCCAGCAGCCTGGCAGGGGGCTCGTATAATTCACCCCTCCACTTT. Translating gives CASSLAGGSYNSPLHF.

The chain carries TRBV28 and TRBJ1-6; TRBD1 matches 9 bases. Germline CDR1 is MDHEN and CDR2 is SYDVKM. This CDR3 contains 14 residues. Unmatched junction bases numbered 4, after V lost 3 bases and J lost 10 bases. The CDR3 bases are TGTGCCAGCAGTTTGGACAGGGGTTCCTCACCCCTCCACTTT. Protein sequence: CASSLDRGSSPLHF.

With respect to this clone: Other DNA sequences in this specimen translate into the identical CDR3. This chain joins TRBV5-6 and TRBJ2-2; 11 bases match TRBD2. The CDR3 spans 16 residues. Per germline, CDR1 SGHDT and CDR2 YYEEEE. V was pared by 0 bases and J by 3 bases, with 1 base of the junction left unmatched. This CDR3 reads CASSLAGLADTGELFF. Here the CDR3 DNA reads TGTGCCAGCAGCTTGGCGGGACTAGCGGACACCGGGGAGCTGTTTTTT. The variable domain in full, with the rest retrieved from reference TRBV5-6 and TRBJ2-2, is DAGVTQSPTHLIKTRGQQVTLRCSPKSGHDTVSWYQQALGQGPQFIFQYYEEEERQRGNFPDRFSGHQFPNYSSELNVNALLLGDSALYLCASSLAGLADTGELFFGEGSRLTVL.

The chain recombines TRBV29-1 with TRBJ2-3; 14 bases match TRBD2. The CDR3 length is 14 residues. The junction had 2 bases not matched to a gene; V was cut back by 5 bases and J by 4 bases. Germline-derived CDR1 and CDR2 are SQVTM and ANQGSEA. Here the CDR3 DNA reads TGCAGCGTTATGGGACTAGCGGGAGCAGATACGCAGTATTTT. Encoded protein: CSVMGLAGADTQYF.

The chain recombines TRBV3-1 (or the pseudogene TRBV3-2) with TRBJ2-5; D possibly corresponds to TRBD2 (5 bases). The CDR3 consists of 15 residues. The germline V gene encodes CDR1 LGHDT and CDR2 YNNKEL (reference sequence). V was pared by 3 bases and J by 2 bases, with 13 bases between. CDR3 nucleotides: TGTGCCAGCAGCCAGCGGGCAGCCGTTCAAGAGACCCAGTACTTC. It translates to CASSQRAAVQETQYF.

This chain links TRBV30 with TRBJ2-5; D unclear. Germline assignment: CDR1 GTSNPN and CDR2 SVGIG (reference sequence). The CDR3 has 13 residues. The CDR3: CASAAFGQETQYF. The CDR3 DNA follows: TGTGCATCGGCGGCCTTTGGGCAAGAGACCCAGTACTTC.

V is TRBV28 and J is TRBJ1-2; D is undetermined. Deletions cut 4 bases from V and 3 bases from J, with 12 bases between. Germline assignment: CDR1 MDHEN and CDR2 SYDVKM. There are 14 residues in the CDR3. The DNA of the CDR3 is TGTGCCAGCAGTTCGGCCACAGTTTACTATGGCTACACCTTC. This translates into CASSSATVYYGYTF.

The chain combines TRBV19 with TRBJ1-5; 7 bases align to TRBD1. Germline CDR1 reads LNHDA; CDR2 reads SQIVND (reference sequence). V lost 6 bases to trimming and J lost 11 bases; unmatched junction nucleotides: 19. CDR3 length equals 16 residues. The chain's CDR3 is CASSPGGGRGNRAQHF. The CDR3 DNA is TGTGCCAGTAGCCCCGGAGGGGGCCGAGGGAATCGTGCCCAGCATTTT.

This rearrangement joins TRBV10-3 to TRBJ2-4, with TRBD1 identical over 7 bases. The CDR3 extends over 17 amino acids. V lost 4 bases to trimming and J lost 0 bases; unmatched junction nucleotides: 9. Germline loops: CDR1 ENHRY, CDR2 SYGVKD. CDR3 sequence reads: CAISGFDRAIAKNIQYF. In nucleotides, the CDR3 is TGTGCCATCAGTGGTTTCGACAGGGCAATAGCCAAAAACATTCAGTACTTC.

Details on this clone: Other DNA sequences from this sample encode an identical CDR3 as well. V usage is TRBV7-3 and J usage is TRBJ2-3; no reliable D call. Deletions cut 0 bases from V and 2 bases from J, with 6 bases between. This CDR3 contains 14 residues. From germline, CDR1 is SGHTA and CDR2 FQGTGA. DNA for the CDR3: TGTGCCAGCAGCTTAACTCGGGTCACAGATACGCAGTATTTT. This sequence encodes CASSLTRVTDTQYF.

This clone was observed a single time. V is TRBV29-1 and J is TRBJ1-1; 7 bases are shared with TRBD1. Germline trimming cut 6 bases from V and 4 bases from J; bases unmatched to any gene: 17. The CDR3 covers 16 residues. Germline V gene sequence: CDR1 SQVTM, CDR2 ANQGSEA. The CDR3 sequence: CSVAGLGGRGSTEAFF. The CDR3 DNA follows: TGCAGCGTCGCTGGCCTGGGGGGCAGGGGGAGCACTGAAGCTTTCTTT.

This rearrangement joins TRBV4-1 to TRBJ1-2, with 8 bases identical to TRBD1. The CDR3 loop spans 14 amino acids. Trimming took 4 bases from V and 3 from J; bases not matched to a gene: 4. Germline CDR1 MGHRA, CDR2 YSYEKL. CDR3 sequence reads: CASSLTGADYGYTF. The DNA for the CDR3 is TGCGCCAGCAGCCTGACAGGGGCGGACTATGGCTACACCTTC.

This clone was recorded once. This chain links TRBV4-2 with TRBJ1-1, with 7 bases matching TRBD1. CDR1 and CDR2 (germline): LGHNA, YNFKEQ. This CDR3 is built from 14 residues. Losses at the gene ends were 3 bases for V and 1 base for J; bases not matched to a gene: 2. The CDR3 loop reads CASSQRQGNTEAFF. DNA for the CDR3: TGTGCCAGCAGCCAGCGACAGGGGAACACTGAAGCTTTCTTT.

V and J are TRBV18 and TRBJ1-2; D is possibly TRBD1 (6 bases). Germline assignment: CDR1 KGHSH and CDR2 LQKENI. Between the trimmed V and J ends, which lost 4 bases and 5 bases, there was a span of 8 bases. CDR3 size: 12 residues. The CDR3: CASSQGGYGYTF. DNA of the CDR3: TGTGCCAGCTCACAAGGGGGTTATGGCTACACCTTC.

The chain employs TRBV20-1 and TRBJ1-1; D unresolved. The CDR3 is 12 amino acids. CDR1 and CDR2 (germline): DFQATT, SNEGSKA (reference sequence). Between the trimmed V and J ends, which lost 3 bases and 3 bases, there was a span of 8 bases. CDR3 DNA: TGCAGTGCTAGTGGGCCCTACACTGAAGCTTTCTTT. Translated: CSASGPYTEAFF.

V gene TRBV28 combines with J gene TRBJ1-2; TRBD1 matches 7 bases. Germline CDR1 MDHEN, CDR2 SYDVKM. V shed 4 bases and J 2 bases; nucleotides not matched to a gene: 4. The CDR3 sequence is 14 residues long. CDR3 DNA sequence: TGTGCCAGCAGTTCAGGGGGGCCAAACTATGGCTACACCTTC. Amino acid sequence: CASSSGGPNYGYTF.

The chain has TRBV1 and TRBJ2-6; the table names TRBD2, a call not compared with the DNA. TRBV1 is classified as a pseudogene. CDR3 length equals 20 residues. CDR3 in amino acids: CTSSQALAGARGTGANVLTF. In nucleotides, the CDR3 is TGCACCAGCAGCCAAGCATTAGCGGGGGCGCGGGGTACTGGGGCCAACGTCCTGACTTTC.

The chain recombines TRBV28 with TRBJ1-4; TRBD1 might be the D (6 bases). The CDR3 is 14 amino acids. The germline V gene encodes CDR1 MDHEN and CDR2 SYDVKM. V was pared by 6 bases and J by 6 bases, with 14 bases between. The CDR3 loop reads CASSPGGGDEKLFF. The DNA of the CDR3 is TGTGCCAGCAGCCCTGGTGGGGGCGATGAAAAACTGTTTTTT.

The chain couples TRBV29-1 to TRBJ2-3, with D perhaps TRBD2 (6 bases). The CDR3 is made up of 15 amino acids. V was shortened by 8 bases and J by 4 bases, with 22 bases between the two germline ends. CDR1 is SQVTM, CDR2 ANQGSEA, per germline. As DNA, the CDR3 is TGCAGCACCAGGTTGGGAGGTAGGGGAGCAGATACGCAGTATTTT. It encodes CSTRLGGRGADTQYF.

The gene calls are TRBV6-5 and TRBJ2-1; 9 nucleotides agree with TRBD1. This CDR3 region has 15 residues. Germline assignment: CDR1 MNHEY and CDR2 SVGAGI. Losses at the gene ends were 6 bases for V and 7 bases for J; bases not matched to a gene: 10. The CDR3 spells CASRPGQGGWNEQFF. CDR3 in DNA: TGTGCCAGCAGGCCGGGACAGGGTGGATGGAATGAGCAGTTCTTC.

J is TRBJ2-2 and V is TRBV29-1; D ambiguous. This CDR3 contains 13 residues. Trimming pared 7 bases from V and 4 bases from J, leaving 13 bases between. Per germline, CDR1 SQVTM and CDR2 ANQGSEA. In nucleotides, the CDR3 is TGCAGCGCTGAGGCAGGAACCACCGGGGAGCTGTTTTTT. This encodes CSAEAGTTGELFF.